This TCR beta chain stems from a study of T-cell memory formation after mild COVID-19. Study at large: TCR clustering was largely donor specific. Study outcomes and limitations: Clones shrinking between day 15 and 85 showed a balanced CD4/CD8 split, and those that grew later tilted toward CD4+.

The authors produced TCR alpha and TCR beta cDNA libraries with sample barcodes and UMIs by 5'RACE using constant-segment primers. TCRdb reanalysed the 5' RACE reads using MiXCR and keeps one entry per CDR3 protein. Of a few hundred thousand distinct CDR3 sequences listed, more than 20% are singletons. This clonotype occurred a few times. Its antigen is currently unknown. Trimming cost V 6 bases and J 4 bases; bases outside gene matches: 18. CDR1 is DFQATT and CDR2 is SNEGSKA in the germline V gene (reference sequence). The CDR3 consists of 17 residues. The sequencing sample was made of PBMCs or a T cell subset sorted from them (not recorded which). The chain couples TRBV20-1 to TRBJ2-7; 10 bases match TRBD1. The receptor comes from an adult woman who had mild COVID-19 (a few samples of this study predate the infection). Cell type and time point are not known. The CDR3 region is CSAPGGTGVPGIYEQYF. CDR3 nucleotide sequence: TGCAGTGCCCCAGGCGGGACAGGGGTCCCTGGAATTTACGAGCAGTACTTC.